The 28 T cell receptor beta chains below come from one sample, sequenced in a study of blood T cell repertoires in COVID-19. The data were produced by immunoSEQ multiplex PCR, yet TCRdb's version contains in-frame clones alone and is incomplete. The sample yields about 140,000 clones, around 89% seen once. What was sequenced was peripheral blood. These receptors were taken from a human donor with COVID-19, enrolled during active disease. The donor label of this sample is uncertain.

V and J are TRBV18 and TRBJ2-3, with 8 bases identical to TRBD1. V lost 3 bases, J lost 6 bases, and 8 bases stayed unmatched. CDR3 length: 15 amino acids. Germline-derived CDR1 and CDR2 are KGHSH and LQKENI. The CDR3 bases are TGTGCCAGCTCACCGGGGACAGGTGGTCAGGATACGCAGTATTTT. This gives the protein CASSPGTGGQDTQYF. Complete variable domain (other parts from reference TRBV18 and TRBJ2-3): NAGVMQNPRHLVRRRGQEARLRCSPMKGHSHVYWYRQLPEEGLKFMVYLQKENIIDESGMPKERFSAEFPKEGPSILRIQQVVRGDSAAYFCASSPGTGGQDTQYFGPGTRLTVL.

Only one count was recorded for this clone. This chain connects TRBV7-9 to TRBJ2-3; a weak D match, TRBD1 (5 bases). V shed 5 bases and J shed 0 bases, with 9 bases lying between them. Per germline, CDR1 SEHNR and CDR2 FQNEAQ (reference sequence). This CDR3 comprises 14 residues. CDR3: CASSRQTSTDTQYF. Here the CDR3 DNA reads TGTGCCAGCAGCCGACAGACTAGCACAGATACGCAGTATTTT.

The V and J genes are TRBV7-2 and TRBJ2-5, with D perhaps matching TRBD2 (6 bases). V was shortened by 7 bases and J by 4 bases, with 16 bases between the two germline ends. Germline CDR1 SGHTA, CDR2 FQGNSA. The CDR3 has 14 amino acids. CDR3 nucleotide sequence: TGTGCCAGCACTCGAGGAGGAGGGGCAGAGACCCAGTACTTC. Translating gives CASTRGGGAETQYF.

The chain's CDR3 is CASSLGLAGFSYNEQFF. The CDR3, as DNA: TGCGCCAGCAGCTTGGGACTAGCGGGGTTCTCCTACAATGAGCAGTTCTTC. The V call is TRBV5-1, the J call TRBJ2-1, with 11 positions matching TRBD2. This CDR3 is 17 amino acids long. Per the germline V gene, CDR1 is SGHRS and CDR2 is YFSETQ. Trimming cost V 0 bases and J 0 bases; bases outside gene matches: 2.

This CDR3 is CASSGGATTDTQYF. The CDR3 coding sequence is TGTGCCAGTTCGGGGGGGGCCACCACAGATACGCAGTATTTT. V gene TRBV6-5 combines with J gene TRBJ2-3, with 8 bases identical to TRBD2. The CDR3 has 14 amino acids. Trimming cost V 9 bases and J 2 bases; bases outside gene matches: 7. Germline V gene lookup returns CDR1 MNHEY and CDR2 SVGAGI.

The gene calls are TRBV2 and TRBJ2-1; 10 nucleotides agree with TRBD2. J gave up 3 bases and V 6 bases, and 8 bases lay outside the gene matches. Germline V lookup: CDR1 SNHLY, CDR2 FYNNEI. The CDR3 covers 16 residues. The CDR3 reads CASSGLAVNYYNEQFF. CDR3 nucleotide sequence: TGTGCCAGCAGCGGACTAGCGGTCAACTACTACAATGAGCAGTTCTTC.

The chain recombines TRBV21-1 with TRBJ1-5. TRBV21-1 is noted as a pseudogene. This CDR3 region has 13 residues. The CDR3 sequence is CASTITGVQPQHF. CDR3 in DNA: TGTGCCAGCACCATAACCGGGGTTCAGCCCCAGCATTTT.

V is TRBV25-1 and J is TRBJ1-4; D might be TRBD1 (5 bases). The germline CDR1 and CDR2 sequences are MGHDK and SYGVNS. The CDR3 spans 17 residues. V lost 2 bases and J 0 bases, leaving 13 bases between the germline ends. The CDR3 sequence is CASSEQGTSTTNEKLFF. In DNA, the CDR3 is TGTGCCAGCAGTGAACAAGGGACTTCTACAACTAATGAAAAACTGTTTTTT.

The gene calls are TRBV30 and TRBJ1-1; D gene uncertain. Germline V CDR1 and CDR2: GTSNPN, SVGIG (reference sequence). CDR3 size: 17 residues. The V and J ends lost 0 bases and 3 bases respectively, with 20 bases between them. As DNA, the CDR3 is TGTGCCTGGAGTGTAGGAGGATTATTCGTGTTTGACACTGAAGCTTTCTTT. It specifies CAWSVGGLFVFDTEAFF.

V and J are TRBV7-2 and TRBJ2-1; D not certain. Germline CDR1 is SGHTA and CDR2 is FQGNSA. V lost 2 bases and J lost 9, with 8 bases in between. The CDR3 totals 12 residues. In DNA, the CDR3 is TGTGCCAGCAGCTTACCGGTTTCTGAGCAGTTCTTC. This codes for CASSLPVSEQFF.

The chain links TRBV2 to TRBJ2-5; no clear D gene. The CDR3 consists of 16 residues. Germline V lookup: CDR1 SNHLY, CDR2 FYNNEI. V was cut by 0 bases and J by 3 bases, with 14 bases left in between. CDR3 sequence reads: CASSEAPYPPEETQYF. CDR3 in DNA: TGTGCCAGCAGTGAAGCGCCATACCCTCCAGAAGAGACCCAGTACTTC.

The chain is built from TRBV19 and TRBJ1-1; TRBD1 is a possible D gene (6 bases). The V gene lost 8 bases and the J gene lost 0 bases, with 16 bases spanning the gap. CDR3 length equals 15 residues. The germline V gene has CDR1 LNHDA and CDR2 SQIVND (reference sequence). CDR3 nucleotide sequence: TGTGCCAGTCAGGGGAACCTTGGGATGAACACTGAAGCTTTCTTT. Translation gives CASQGNLGMNTEAFF.

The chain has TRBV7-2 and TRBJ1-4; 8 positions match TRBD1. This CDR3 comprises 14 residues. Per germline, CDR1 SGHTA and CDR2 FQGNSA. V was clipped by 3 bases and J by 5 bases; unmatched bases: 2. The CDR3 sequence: CASSFRDRNEKLFF. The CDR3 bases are TGTGCCAGCAGCTTCCGGGACAGGAATGAAAAACTGTTTTTT.

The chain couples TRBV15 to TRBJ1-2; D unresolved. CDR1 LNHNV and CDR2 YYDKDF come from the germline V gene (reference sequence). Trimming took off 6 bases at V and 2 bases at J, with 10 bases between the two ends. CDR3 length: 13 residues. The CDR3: CATSRTANYGYTF. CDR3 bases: TGTGCCACCAGTCGTACAGCCAACTATGGCTACACCTTC.

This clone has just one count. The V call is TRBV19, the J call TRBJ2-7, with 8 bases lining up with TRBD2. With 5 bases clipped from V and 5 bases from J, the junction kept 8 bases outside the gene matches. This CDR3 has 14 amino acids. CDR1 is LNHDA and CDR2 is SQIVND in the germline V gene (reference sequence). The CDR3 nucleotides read TGTGCCAGTAGTCCCGGGGGGGTCTACAACGAGCAGTACTTC. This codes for CASSPGGVYNEQYF.

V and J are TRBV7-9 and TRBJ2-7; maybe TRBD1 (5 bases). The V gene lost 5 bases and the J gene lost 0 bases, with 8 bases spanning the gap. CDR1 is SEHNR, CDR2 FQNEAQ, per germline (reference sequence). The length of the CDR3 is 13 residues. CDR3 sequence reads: CASSLDSSYEQYF. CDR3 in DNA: TGTGCCAGCAGCCTAGACAGCTCCTACGAGCAGTACTTC. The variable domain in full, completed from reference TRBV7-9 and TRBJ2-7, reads DTGVSQNPRHKITKRGQNVTFRCDPISEHNRLYWYRQTLGQGPEFLTYFQNEAQLEKSRLLSDRFSAERPKGSFSTLEIQRTEQGDSAMYLCASSLDSSYEQYFGPGTRLTVT.

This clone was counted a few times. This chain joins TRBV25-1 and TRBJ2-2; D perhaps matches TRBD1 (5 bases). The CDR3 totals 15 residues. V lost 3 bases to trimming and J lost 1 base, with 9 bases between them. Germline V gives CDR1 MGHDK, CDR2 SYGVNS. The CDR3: CASSEGHRNTGELFF. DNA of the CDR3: TGTGCCAGCAGTGAGGGGCACCGGAACACCGGGGAGCTGTTTTTT. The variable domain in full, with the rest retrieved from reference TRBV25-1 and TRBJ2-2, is EADIYQTPRYLVIGTGKKITLECSQTMGHDKMYWYQQDPGMELHLIHYSYGVNSTEKGDLSSESTVSRIRTEHFPLTLESARPSHTSQYLCASSEGHRNTGELFFGEGSRLTVL.

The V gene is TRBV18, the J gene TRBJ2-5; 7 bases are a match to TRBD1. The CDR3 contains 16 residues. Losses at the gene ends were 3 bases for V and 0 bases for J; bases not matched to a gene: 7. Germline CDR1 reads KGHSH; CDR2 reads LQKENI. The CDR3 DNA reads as TGTGCCAGCTCACCCCGATCGGGACAGTACCAAGAGACCCAGTACTTC. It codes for CASSPRSGQYQETQYF.

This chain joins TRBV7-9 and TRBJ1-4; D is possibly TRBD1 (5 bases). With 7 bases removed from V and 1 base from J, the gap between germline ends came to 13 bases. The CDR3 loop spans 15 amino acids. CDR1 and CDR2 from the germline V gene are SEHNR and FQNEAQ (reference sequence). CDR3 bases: TGTGCCAGCATCCTTCATCAGGGAACTAATGAAAAACTGTTTTTT. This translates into CASILHQGTNEKLFF.

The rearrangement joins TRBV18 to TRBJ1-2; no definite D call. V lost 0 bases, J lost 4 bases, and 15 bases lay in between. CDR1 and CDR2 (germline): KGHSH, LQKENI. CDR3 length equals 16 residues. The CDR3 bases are TGTGCCAGCTCACCACCGGGCTCCCAGAACTTCTATGGCTACACCTTC. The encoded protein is CASSPPGSQNFYGYTF.

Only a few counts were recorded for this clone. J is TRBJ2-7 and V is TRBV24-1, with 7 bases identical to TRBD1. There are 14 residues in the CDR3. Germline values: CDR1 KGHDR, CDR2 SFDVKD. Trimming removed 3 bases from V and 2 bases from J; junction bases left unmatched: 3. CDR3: CATSDQGEAYEQYF. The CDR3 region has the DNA TGTGCCACCAGTGATCAGGGGGAAGCCTACGAGCAGTACTTC.

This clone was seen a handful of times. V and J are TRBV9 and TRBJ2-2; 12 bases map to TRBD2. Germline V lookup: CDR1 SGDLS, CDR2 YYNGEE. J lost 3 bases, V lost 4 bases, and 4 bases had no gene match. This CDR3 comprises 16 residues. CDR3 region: CASSTGTSGHTGELFF. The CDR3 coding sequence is TGTGCCAGCAGCACCGGGACTAGCGGGCACACCGGGGAGCTGTTTTTT.

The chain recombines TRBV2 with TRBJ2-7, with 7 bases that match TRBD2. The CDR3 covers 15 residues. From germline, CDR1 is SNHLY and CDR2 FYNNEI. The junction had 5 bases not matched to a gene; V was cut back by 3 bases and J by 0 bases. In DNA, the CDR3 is TGTGCCAGCAGTGATTGGCCGGGGGGCTCCTACGAGCAGTACTTC. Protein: CASSDWPGGSYEQYF.

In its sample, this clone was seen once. The CDR3 DNA sequence: TGTGCTAGTGGCCCCCCCGGGACAGTTACCCTCTCTGGAAACACCATATATTTT. This codes for CASGPPGTVTLSGNTIYF. The rearrangement joins TRBV12-5 to TRBJ1-3, with 7 positions matching TRBD1. Germline V gene lookup returns CDR1 LGHNT and CDR2 FRNRAP. The V segment lost 6 bases and the J segment 0 bases; nucleotides outside the gene matches: 14. This CDR3 is built from 18 residues.

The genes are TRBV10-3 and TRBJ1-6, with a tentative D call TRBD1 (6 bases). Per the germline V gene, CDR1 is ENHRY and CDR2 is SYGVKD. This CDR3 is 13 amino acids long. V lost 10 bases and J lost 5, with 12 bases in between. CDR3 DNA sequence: TGTGCCACCAGCACAGGGAATAATTCACCCCTCCACTTT. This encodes CATSTGNNSPLHF.

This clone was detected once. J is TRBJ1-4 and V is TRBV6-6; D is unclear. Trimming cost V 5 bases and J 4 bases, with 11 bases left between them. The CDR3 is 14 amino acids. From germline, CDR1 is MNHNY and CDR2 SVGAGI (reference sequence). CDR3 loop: CASSNPLLNEKLFF. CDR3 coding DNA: TGTGCCAGCAGTAATCCTCTCCTTAATGAAAAACTGTTTTTT.

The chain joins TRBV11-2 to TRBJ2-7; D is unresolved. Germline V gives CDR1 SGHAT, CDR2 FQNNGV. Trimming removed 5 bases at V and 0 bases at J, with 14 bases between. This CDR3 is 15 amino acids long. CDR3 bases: TGTGCCAGCAGCCAAACCACGCAGTACTCCTACGAGCAGTACTTC. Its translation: CASSQTTQYSYEQYF. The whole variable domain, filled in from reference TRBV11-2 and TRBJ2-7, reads EAGVAQSPRYKIIEKRQSVAFWCNPISGHATLYWYQQILGQGPKLLIQFQNNGVVDDSQLPKDRFSAERLKGVDSTLKIQPAKLEDSAVYLCASSQTTQYSYEQYFGPGTRLTVT.

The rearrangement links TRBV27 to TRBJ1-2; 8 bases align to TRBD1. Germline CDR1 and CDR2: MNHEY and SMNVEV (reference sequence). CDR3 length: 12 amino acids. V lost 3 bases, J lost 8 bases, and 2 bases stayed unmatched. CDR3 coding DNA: TGTGCCAGCAGTTTGACAGGGGACGGCTACACCTTC. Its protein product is CASSLTGDGYTF.